Sequencing of this T cell receptor (beta chain) was carried out in a study of cytotoxic CD8 clonotypes in ibrutinib-treated CLL. This CDR3 contains 13 residues. Germline V CDR1 and CDR2: MNHEY, SVGAGI. Trimming took off 6 bases at V and 2 bases at J, with 11 bases between the two ends. Assay used: immunoSEQ multiplex PCR; TCRdb lists only in-frame clones, some missing. The sample contains some 15,000 clones, approximately 67% of which appear only once. The source is a human donor with chronic lymphocytic leukemia. The chain links TRBV6-5 to TRBJ2-7; D is perhaps TRBD1 (5 bases). The sample here was PBMCs, taken before ibrutinib treatment. The CDR3 sequence: CASSGHPTYEQYF. The CDR3 nucleotides are TGTGCCAGCAGCGGACATCCCACCTACGAGCAGTACTTC.